This T cell receptor beta chain was recovered during a study of blood T cell repertoires in COVID-19. Overall study context: There were acute and convalescent COVID-19 samples, and they came from the United States, Italy and Spain. T cells, B-cell-depleted T cells, or PBMCs provided the cDNA or gDNA that served as material.

There are 16 residues in the CDR3. Germline values: CDR1 SNHLY, CDR2 FYNNEI. The V end was cut by 6 bases, the J end by 1 base, with 16 bases between. Per the original data handling: Estimates of nucleated cell counts were drawn from the amplification of reference gene primers. Assay: immunoSEQ multiplex PCR; the TCRdb copy retains only in-frame clones and omits some. The D gene and trimming were derived from the DNA, and the V and J assignments and clone size from that table. The sample contains around 130,000 clones, about four fifths of which appear only once. The sample was peripheral blood. This sequence joins TRBV2 and TRBJ1-5, with D possibly TRBD1 on 6 matching bases. The source of this sequence is a man at least 80 years old with acute or convalescent COVID-19. CDR3 in DNA: TGTGCCAGCAGAAAATGGGACAATCTAAGCAATCAGCCCCAGCATTTT. Amino acid sequence: CASRKWDNLSNQPQHF.